This TCR beta chain was captured by sequencing in a study of post-analysis software for immune sequencing data. Study summary: Both relapsing-remitting and secondary progressive multiple sclerosis featured among the disease courses, as did progressive-relapsing multiple sclerosis. Study-level results: Those with multiple sclerosis, the patient group, showed significantly lower normalized Chao1 diversity than controls. There were several TRBV segments more frequent in patients than controls, and TRBV5-6, TRBV5-1 and TRBV20-1 were among them. Samples from a shared batch, those prepared together, strongly co-clustered by F measure.

Remarks on this clonotype: The antigen is undetermined. One end of the junction fails to match germline, which may point to a read error.

Libraries were made from TCR beta cDNA, and they carried unique molecular identifiers. TCRdb processed the PCR reads anew with MiXCR; each CDR3 protein has one entry. The data show some 260,000 distinct CDR3 sequences, 36% seen once. The CDR3 spans 14 residues. The V gene's germline CDR1 is SGHRS and CDR2 YFSETQ. The sequenced material came from blood. The V and J genes are TRBV5-1 and TRBJ2-5; D is ambiguous. The TCR sequence derives from a girl aged 5-17 years with multiple sclerosis. Written as DNA, the CDR3 is TGCGCCAGCAGCTTGGTGGGTCCCCAAGAGGCCCAGTACTTC. It specifies CASSLVGPQEAQYF.